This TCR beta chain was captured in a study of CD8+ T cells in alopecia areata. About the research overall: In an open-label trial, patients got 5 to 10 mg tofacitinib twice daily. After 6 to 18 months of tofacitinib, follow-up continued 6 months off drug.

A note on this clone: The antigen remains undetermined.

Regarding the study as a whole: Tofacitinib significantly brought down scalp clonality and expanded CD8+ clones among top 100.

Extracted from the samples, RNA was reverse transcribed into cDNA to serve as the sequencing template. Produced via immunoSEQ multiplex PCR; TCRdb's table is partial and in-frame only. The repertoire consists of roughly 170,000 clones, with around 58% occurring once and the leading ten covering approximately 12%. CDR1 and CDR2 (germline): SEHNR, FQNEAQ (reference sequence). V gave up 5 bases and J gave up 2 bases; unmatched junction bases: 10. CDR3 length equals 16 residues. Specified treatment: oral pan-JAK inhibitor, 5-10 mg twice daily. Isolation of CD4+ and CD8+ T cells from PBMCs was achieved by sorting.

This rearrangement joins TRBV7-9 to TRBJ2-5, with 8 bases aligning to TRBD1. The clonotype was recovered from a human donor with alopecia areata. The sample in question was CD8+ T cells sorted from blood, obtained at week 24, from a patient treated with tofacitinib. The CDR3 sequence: CASSPGQGPLQETQYF. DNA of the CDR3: TGTGCCAGCAGCCCCGGACAGGGACCATTACAAGAGACCCAGTACTTC.